These 17 T cell receptor beta chains were sequenced from one sample in a study of blood T cell dynamics during melanoma immunotherapy. This table comes from immunoSEQ multiplex PCR, and its TCRdb copy is limited to in-frame clones, with some not included. The sample consists of roughly 30,000 clones, roughly 83% of them appearing once. The time point: week 3, after first cycle of checkpoint inhibitor. The specimen comprised blood, sampled from a patient treated with checkpoint blockade. The receptors shown here come from a human donor with melanoma.

J is TRBJ1-5 and V is TRBV28, with 8 bases identical to TRBD1. The CDR3 is 14 amino acids. Per germline, CDR1 MDHEN and CDR2 SYDVKM. Trimming took 4 bases from V and 9 from J; bases not matched to a gene: 8. As DNA, the CDR3 is TGTGCCAGCAGTTCGGACAGGGAGGTCCGGCCCCAGCATTTT. Translated: CASSSDREVRPQHF.

V is TRBV30 and J is TRBJ1-5; 8 nucleotides align to TRBD1. The trim removed 3 bases at V and 2 bases at J, leaving 3 bases unmatched. CDR3 size: 14 residues. CDR1 and CDR2 (germline): GTSNPN, SVGIG (reference sequence). The CDR3 region is CAWRATGGNQPQHF. DNA of the CDR3: TGTGCCTGGAGAGCGACAGGGGGCAATCAGCCCCAGCATTTT. The full variable domain, rest sourced from reference TRBV30 and TRBJ1-5, is SQTIHQWPATLVQPVGSPLSLECTVEGTSNPNLYWYRQAAGRGLQLLFYSVGIGQISSEVPQNLSASRPQDRQFILSSKKLLLSDSGFYLCAWRATGGNQPQHFGDGTRLSIL.

The chain links TRBV5-1 to TRBJ1-4; D not resolved. The CDR3 is 13 residues long. The V end lost 4 bases, the J end lost 6 bases, and 10 bases lay between the germline ends. CDR1 is SGHRS and CDR2 is YFSETQ in the germline V gene. DNA of the CDR3: TGCGCCAGCAGCGCCGGGATCTATGAAAAACTGTTTTTT. This translates into CASSAGIYEKLFF.

The V call is TRBV29-1, the J call TRBJ2-3; 9 nucleotides match TRBD2. The CDR3 sequence is 14 residues long. V trimming: 4 bases; J trimming: 3 bases; junction bases outside the gene matches: 5. Germline values: CDR1 SQVTM, CDR2 ANQGSEA. The CDR3 spells CSVGASGVTDTQYF. The CDR3 DNA reads as TGCAGCGTTGGGGCTAGCGGGGTAACAGATACGCAGTATTTT.

The chain has TRBV19 and TRBJ1-1, with D unresolved. The CDR3 consists of 13 residues. CDR1 LNHDA and CDR2 SQIVND come from the germline V gene (reference sequence). V was pared by 5 bases and J by 11 bases, with 18 bases between. The CDR3 nucleotides are TGTGCCAGTAGTGCCGCGGGTGGGCAGAAGGCTTTCTTT. Residues: CASSAAGGQKAFF.

The rearrangement links TRBV5-1 to TRBJ1-4, with D possibly TRBD1 on 6 matching bases. In germline, CDR1 is SGHRS, CDR2 YFSETQ. The CDR3 is made up of 17 amino acids. V was shortened by 4 bases and J by 0 bases, with 16 bases between the two germline ends. CDR3 protein: CASSARTDRSTNEKLFF. For the CDR3, the DNA is TGCGCCAGCAGCGCCCGGACAGACCGCTCAACTAATGAAAAACTGTTTTTT.

V usage is TRBV4-1 and J usage is TRBJ2-2; 10 bases are a match to TRBD1. Germline trimming cut 1 base from V and 6 bases from J; bases unmatched to any gene: 5. Germline CDR1 MGHRA, CDR2 YSYEKL. The CDR3 is made up of 16 amino acids. CDR3 amino acids: CASSQAGTGAAGELFF. DNA of the CDR3: TGCGCCAGCAGCCAAGCCGGGACAGGGGCCGCCGGGGAGCTGTTTTTT.

The gene calls are TRBV19 and TRBJ1-5, with 11 bases identical to TRBD1. With V trimmed by 7 bases and J by 0 bases, 17 bases remained unmatched. The CDR3 has 20 residues. The germline V gene encodes CDR1 LNHDA and CDR2 SQIVND (reference sequence). The CDR3 sequence is CASKETGPGTGGYSNQPQHF. CDR3 DNA sequence: TGTGCCAGTAAGGAAACCGGGCCCGGGACAGGGGGGTATAGCAATCAGCCCCAGCATTTT.

Written as DNA, the CDR3 is TGTGCCAGCAGTCACGGACTAGCGGGAGGGCCGTCGGAGACCCAGTACTTC. It encodes CASSHGLAGGPSETQYF. V and J are TRBV28 and TRBJ2-5; the match to TRBD2 covers 15 bases. The ends lost 5 bases at V and 5 bases at J; junction bases unmatched: 9. Germline CDR1 MDHEN, CDR2 SYDVKM. CDR3 length: 17 residues.

The chain has TRBV25-1 and TRBJ2-2; D ambiguous. Germline CDR1 and CDR2: MGHDK and SYGVNS. This CDR3 is 14 amino acids long. Trimming stripped 2 bases from V and 7 bases from J, with 11 bases between. This CDR3 reads CASSEGPWGGELFF. The DNA for the CDR3 is TGTGCCAGCAGTGAAGGACCCTGGGGCGGGGAGCTGTTTTTT.

V and J are TRBV9 and TRBJ2-7, with 9 bases aligning to TRBD2. This CDR3 contains 17 residues. Looked up from germline, CDR1 is SGDLS and CDR2 is YYNGEE. J gave up 4 bases and V 2 bases, and 13 bases lay outside the gene matches. CDR3: CASSVTSGRTGSYEQYF. CDR3 nucleotides: TGTGCCAGCAGCGTTACTAGCGGGCGGACCGGGTCTTACGAGCAGTACTTC.

This sequence joins TRBV27 and TRBJ2-2; no firm D call. CDR3 size: 16 residues. Germline V lookup: CDR1 MNHEY, CDR2 SMNVEV (reference sequence). The ends were cut back, 5 bases at V and 0 bases at J, with 13 bases in the middle. The CDR3 coding sequence is TGTGCCAGCAGTCTTCGGGTAGGATCGAACACCGGGGAGCTGTTTTTT. Its translation is CASSLRVGSNTGELFF.

This clone was seen only a few times. The V and J genes are TRBV7-9 and TRBJ2-1, with 10 positions matching TRBD2. The CDR3 is 16 amino acids. CDR1 is SEHNR, CDR2 FQNEAQ, per germline (reference sequence). V gave up 5 bases and J gave up 6 bases; unmatched junction bases: 10. CDR3 protein: CASSPPSSGGGNEQFF. The CDR3 nucleotides are TGTGCCAGCAGCCCCCCATCTAGCGGGGGTGGCAATGAGCAGTTCTTC.

This sequence joins TRBV2 and TRBJ2-4; 8 bases match TRBD2. V lost 6 bases and J lost 0; bases outside the gene matches: 7. This CDR3 has 16 residues. Germline CDR1 and CDR2: SNHLY and FYNNEI. CDR3 region: CASRLTGGLAKNIQYF. The CDR3 coding sequence is TGTGCCAGCAGACTTACGGGGGGGTTAGCCAAAAACATTCAGTACTTC.

The chain combines TRBV7-9 with TRBJ2-3, with 7 nucleotides matching TRBD1. The CDR3 is made up of 15 amino acids. After removal of 3 bases from V and 0 bases from J, the junction contained 3 bases not matched to a gene. Germline V gene lookup returns CDR1 SEHNR and CDR2 FQNEAQ (reference sequence). CDR3 sequence: CASSFSTGSTDTQYF. CDR3 in DNA: TGTGCCAGCAGCTTTTCGACAGGGAGCACAGATACGCAGTATTTT.

This clone was seen just once. The chain is built from TRBV7-3 and TRBJ1-1; a possible D gene is TRBD1 (6 bases). CDR1 is SGHTA, CDR2 FQGTGA, per germline. Trimming cost V 2 bases and J 5 bases, with 12 bases left between them. This CDR3 has 14 amino acids. The CDR3 reads CASSLGGGGTEAFF. The DNA for the CDR3 is TGTGCCAGCAGCTTAGGAGGGGGTGGGACTGAAGCTTTCTTT.

The gene calls are TRBV18 and TRBJ1-2; tentative D call: TRBD1 (5 bases). The CDR3 spans 14 residues. Germline-derived CDR1 and CDR2 are KGHSH and LQKENI. The V end was cut by 2 bases, the J end by 6 bases, with 13 bases between. This CDR3 reads CASSPGQGENGYTF. The CDR3 nucleotides read TGTGCCAGCTCACCAGGACAAGGGGAAAATGGCTACACCTTC.